This TCR beta chain was observed in a study of cytomegalovirus exposure and HLA in healthy donors. Study outcomes and limitations: Accurate predictions that matched the HLA-A and HLA-B alleles of most subjects were reportedly made from TCR beta sequences.

The PCR employed 60 Vbeta primers together with 13 Jbeta primers. The table came from immunoSEQ multiplex PCR; TCRdb's copy has only in-frame clones and leaves some out. The sample records roughly 70,000 clones, 80% to 90% being singletons. Concerning this clone itself: What it binds is unknown.

This CDR3 comprises 14 residues. Germline-derived CDR1 and CDR2 are KGHSH and LQKENI. The germline V and J ends were trimmed by 2 bases and 4 bases, with 9 bases remaining between them. The chain has TRBV18 and TRBJ1-3; unclear D gene. The sequencing input was PBMCs. The clonotype comes from a woman between 25 and 40 years old in good health and CMV-seropositive. CDR3 in amino acids: CASSPSDKGNTIYF. As DNA, the CDR3 is TGTGCCAGCTCACCAAGTGACAAAGGAAACACCATATATTTT.